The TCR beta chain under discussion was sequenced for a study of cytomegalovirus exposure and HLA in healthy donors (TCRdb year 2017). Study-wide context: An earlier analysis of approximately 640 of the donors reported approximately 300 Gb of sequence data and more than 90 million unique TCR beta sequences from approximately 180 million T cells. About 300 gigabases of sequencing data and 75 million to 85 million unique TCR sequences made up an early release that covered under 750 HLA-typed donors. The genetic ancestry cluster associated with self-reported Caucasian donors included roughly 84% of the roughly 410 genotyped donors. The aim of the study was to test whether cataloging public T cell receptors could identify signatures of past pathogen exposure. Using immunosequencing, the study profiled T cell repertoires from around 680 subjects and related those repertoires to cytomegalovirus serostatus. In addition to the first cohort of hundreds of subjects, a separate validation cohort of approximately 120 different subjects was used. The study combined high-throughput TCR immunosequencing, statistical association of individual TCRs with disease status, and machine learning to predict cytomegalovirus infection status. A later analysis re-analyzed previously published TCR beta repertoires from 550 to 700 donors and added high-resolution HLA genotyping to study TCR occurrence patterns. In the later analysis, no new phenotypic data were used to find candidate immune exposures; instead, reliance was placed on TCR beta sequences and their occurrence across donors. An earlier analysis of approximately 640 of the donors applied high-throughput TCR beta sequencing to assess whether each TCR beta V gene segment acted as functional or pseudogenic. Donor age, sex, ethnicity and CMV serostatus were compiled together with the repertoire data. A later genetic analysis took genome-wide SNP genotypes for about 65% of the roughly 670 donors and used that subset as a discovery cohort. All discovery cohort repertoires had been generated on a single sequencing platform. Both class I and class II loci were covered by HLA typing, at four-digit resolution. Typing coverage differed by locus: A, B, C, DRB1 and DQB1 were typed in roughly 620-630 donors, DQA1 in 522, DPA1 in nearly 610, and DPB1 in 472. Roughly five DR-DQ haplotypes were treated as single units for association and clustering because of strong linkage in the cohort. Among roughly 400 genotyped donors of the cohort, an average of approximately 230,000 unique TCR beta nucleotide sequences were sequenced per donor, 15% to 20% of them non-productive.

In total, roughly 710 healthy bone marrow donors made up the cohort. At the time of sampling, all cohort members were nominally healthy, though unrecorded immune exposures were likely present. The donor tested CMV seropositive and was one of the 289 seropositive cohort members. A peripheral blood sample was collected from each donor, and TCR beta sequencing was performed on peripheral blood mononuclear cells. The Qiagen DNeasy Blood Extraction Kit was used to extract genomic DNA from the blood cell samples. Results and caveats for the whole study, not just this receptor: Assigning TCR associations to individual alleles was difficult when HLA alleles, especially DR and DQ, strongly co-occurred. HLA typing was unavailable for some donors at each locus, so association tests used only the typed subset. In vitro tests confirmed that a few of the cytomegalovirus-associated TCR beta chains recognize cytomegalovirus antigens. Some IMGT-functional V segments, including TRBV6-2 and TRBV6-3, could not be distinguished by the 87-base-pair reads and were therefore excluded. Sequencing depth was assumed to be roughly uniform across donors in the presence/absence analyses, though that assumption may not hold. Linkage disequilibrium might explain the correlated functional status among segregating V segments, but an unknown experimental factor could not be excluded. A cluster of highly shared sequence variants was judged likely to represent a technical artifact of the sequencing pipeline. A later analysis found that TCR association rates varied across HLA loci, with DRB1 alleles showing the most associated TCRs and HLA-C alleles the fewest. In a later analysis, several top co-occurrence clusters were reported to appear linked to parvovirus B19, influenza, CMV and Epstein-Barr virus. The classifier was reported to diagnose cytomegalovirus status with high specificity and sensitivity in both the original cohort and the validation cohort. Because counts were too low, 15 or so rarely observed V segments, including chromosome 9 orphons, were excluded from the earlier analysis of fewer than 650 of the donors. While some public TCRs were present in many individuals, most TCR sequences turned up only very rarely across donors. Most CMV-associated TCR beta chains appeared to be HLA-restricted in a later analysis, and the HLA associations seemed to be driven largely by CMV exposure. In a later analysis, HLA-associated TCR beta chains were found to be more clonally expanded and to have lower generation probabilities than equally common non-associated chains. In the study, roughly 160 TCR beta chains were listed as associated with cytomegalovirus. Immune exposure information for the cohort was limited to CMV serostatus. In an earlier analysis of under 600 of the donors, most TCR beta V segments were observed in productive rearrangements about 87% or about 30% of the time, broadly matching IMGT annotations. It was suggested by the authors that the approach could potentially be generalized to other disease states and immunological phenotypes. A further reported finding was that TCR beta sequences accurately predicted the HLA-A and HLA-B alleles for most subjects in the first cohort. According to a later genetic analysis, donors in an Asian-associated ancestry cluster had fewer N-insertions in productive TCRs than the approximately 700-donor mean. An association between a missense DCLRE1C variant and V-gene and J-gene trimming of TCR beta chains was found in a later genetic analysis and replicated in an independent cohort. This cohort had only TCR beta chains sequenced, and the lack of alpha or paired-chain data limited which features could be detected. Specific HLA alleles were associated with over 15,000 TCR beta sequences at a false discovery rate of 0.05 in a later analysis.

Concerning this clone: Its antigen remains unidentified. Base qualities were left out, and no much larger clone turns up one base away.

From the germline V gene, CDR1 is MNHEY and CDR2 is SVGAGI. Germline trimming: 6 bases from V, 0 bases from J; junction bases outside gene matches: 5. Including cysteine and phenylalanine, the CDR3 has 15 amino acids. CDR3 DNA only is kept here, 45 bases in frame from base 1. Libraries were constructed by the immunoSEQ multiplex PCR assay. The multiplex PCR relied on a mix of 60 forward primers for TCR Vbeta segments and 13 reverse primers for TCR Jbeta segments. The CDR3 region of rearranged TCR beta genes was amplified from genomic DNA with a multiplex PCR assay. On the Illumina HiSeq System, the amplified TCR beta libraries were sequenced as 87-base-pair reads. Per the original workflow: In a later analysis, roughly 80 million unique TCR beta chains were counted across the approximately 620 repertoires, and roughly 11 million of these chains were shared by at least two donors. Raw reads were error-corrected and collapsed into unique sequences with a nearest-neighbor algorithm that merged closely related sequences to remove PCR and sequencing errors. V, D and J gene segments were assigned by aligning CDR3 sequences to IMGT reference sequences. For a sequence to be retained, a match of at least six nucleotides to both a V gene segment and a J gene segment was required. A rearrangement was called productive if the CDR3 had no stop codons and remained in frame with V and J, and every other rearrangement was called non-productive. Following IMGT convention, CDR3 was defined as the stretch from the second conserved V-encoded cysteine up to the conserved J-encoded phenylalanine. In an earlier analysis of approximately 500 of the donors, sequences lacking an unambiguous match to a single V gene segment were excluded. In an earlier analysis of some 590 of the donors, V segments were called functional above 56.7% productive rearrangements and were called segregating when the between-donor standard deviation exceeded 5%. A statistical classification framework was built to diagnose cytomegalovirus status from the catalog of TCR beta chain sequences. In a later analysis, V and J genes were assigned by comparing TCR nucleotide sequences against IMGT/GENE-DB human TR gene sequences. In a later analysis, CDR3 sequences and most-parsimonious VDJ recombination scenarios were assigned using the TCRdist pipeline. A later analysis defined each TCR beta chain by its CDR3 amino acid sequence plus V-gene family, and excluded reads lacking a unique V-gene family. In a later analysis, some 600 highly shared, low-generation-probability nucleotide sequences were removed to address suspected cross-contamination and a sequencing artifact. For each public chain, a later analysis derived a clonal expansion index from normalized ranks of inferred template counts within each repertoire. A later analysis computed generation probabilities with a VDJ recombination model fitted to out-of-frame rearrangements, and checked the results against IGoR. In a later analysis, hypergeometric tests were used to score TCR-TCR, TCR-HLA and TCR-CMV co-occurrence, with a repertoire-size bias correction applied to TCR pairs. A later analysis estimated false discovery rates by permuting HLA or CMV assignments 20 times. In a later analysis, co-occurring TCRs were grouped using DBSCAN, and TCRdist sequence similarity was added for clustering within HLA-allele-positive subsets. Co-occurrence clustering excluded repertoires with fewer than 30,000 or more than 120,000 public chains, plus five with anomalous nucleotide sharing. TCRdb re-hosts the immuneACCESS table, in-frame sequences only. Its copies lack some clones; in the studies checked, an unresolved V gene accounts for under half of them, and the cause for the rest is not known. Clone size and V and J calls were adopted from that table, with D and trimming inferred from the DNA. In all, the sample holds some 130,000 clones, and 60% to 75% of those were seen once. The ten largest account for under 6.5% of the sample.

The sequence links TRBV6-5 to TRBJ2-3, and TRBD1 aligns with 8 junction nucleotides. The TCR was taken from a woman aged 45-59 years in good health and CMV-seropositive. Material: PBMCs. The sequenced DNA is TGTGCCAGCAGCCCGACAGGGGCTAGCACAGATACGCAGTATTTT. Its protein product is CASSPTGASTDTQYF.